The next 21 T cell receptor beta chains were all read from a single sample in a study of early T cells in non-severe SARS-CoV-2 infection. In TCRdb, the 5' RACE reads were re-called with MiXCR into one record per CDR3 protein. The data contain about 35,000 distinct CDR3 sequences, 5.8% of them singletons. The sample taken for sequencing was whole blood. These receptors all stem from an adult who was a healthcare worker with PCR-confirmed SARS-CoV-2 infection or an uninfected control (not recorded which).

This clonotype was seen ten or more times. Here the CDR3 reads CASSLQGRAGANVLTF. The CDR3 DNA sequence: TGTGCCAGCAGTTTGCAAGGGAGGGCTGGGGCCAACGTCCTGACTTTC. V is TRBV6-5 and J is TRBJ2-6; 7 bases match TRBD2. The CDR3 consists of 16 residues. Trimming cost V 4 bases and J 2 bases; bases outside gene matches: 5. Germline assignment: CDR1 MNHEY and CDR2 SVGAGI.

This clonotype was recorded many times. J is TRBJ2-1 and V is TRBV7-9, with a tentative D call TRBD1 (5 bases). Germline V gene data show CDR1 as SEHNR and CDR2 as FQNEAQ (reference sequence). CDR3 length: 15 amino acids. V was shortened by 5 bases and J by 5 bases, with 16 bases between the two germline ends. The CDR3 DNA is TGTGCCAGCAGCGTTAGGCTAGACAGTAACAATGAGCAGTTCTTC. Its protein product is CASSVRLDSNNEQFF.

This clonotype was recorded at least ten times. The chain combines TRBV5-1 with TRBJ1-2; TRBD1 matches 7 bases. This CDR3 has 15 residues. The germline V gene encodes CDR1 SGHRS and CDR2 YFSETQ. Trimming removed 3 bases from V and 0 bases from J; junction bases left unmatched: 5. The CDR3 loop reads CASSWGGQPNYGYTF. The CDR3, as DNA: TGCGCCAGCAGCTGGGGGGGACAGCCTAACTATGGCTACACCTTC.

This clonotype was recorded at least ten times. The chain joins TRBV24-1 to TRBJ1-3, with D unclear. CDR1 KGHDR and CDR2 SFDVKD come from the germline V gene. Trimming left V 4 bases short and J 0 bases short, with 3 bases between. This CDR3 spans 13 amino acids. The CDR3 sequence is CATSDSSGNTIYF. CDR3 nucleotides: TGTGCCACCAGTGACAGCTCTGGAAACACCATATATTTT.

This clonotype was seen ten or more times. This chain connects TRBV12-3 or TRBV12-4 to TRBJ1-5; D uncertain. V dropped 0 bases and J dropped 4 bases, with 7 bases sitting between them. The CDR3 covers 14 residues. The CDR3 spells CASSLARGNQPQHF. CDR3 nucleotide sequence: TGTGCCAGCAGTTTAGCCCGGGGAAATCAGCCCCAGCATTTT.

This clonotype was seen a handful of times. V gene TRBV6-5 combines with J gene TRBJ1-2; the match to TRBD1 covers 7 bases. This CDR3 has 13 residues. Trimming at V came to 2 bases and at J to 8 bases, leaving 5 bases not matched to a gene. CDR1 MNHEY and CDR2 SVGAGI come from the germline V gene. The CDR3 here is CASSYRGQWGYTF. The CDR3 bases are TGTGCCAGCAGTTACAGGGGACAGTGGGGCTACACCTTC.

The sample holds many counts of this clonotype. This chain links TRBV28 with TRBJ2-6; no clear D gene. The CDR3 covers 14 residues. Looked up from germline, CDR1 is MDHEN and CDR2 is SYDVKM. Trimming removed 5 bases from V and 2 bases from J, with 7 bases in between. The CDR3 here is CASSQFTGANVLTF. CDR3 nucleotides: TGTGCCAGCAGTCAATTCACTGGGGCCAACGTCCTGACTTTC.

This chain connects TRBV7-6 to TRBJ2-5, with TRBD2 identical over 11 bases. The germline CDR1 and CDR2 sequences are SGHVS and FNYEAQ. V dropped 4 bases and J dropped 4; count of bases not matched to a gene: 8. This CDR3 has 16 amino acids. CDR3 sequence reads: CASSSASGGTRETQYF. CDR3 coding DNA: TGTGCCAGCAGCTCAGCTAGCGGGGGGACGAGAGAGACCCAGTACTTC.

In this sample, this clonotype turned up many times. This chain joins TRBV19 and TRBJ2-7; 12 positions match TRBD1. The V gene end was trimmed by 8 bases and the J gene end by 7 bases; junction bases not matched to a gene: 9. This CDR3 spans 14 amino acids. CDR1 is LNHDA and CDR2 is SQIVND in the germline V gene (reference sequence). In nucleotides, the CDR3 is TGTGCCAGTTCAAACCGGGACAGGGGGCGTGAGCAGTACTTC. Translated, it gives CASSNRDRGREQYF.

This clonotype was detected ten times or more. The chain has TRBV18 and TRBJ1-4; D not certain. The CDR3 is made up of 13 amino acids. Germline V gene sequence: CDR1 KGHSH, CDR2 LQKENI. V was trimmed by 10 bases and J by 5 bases, leaving 14 bases between them. This chain's CDR3 is CATLRTGNEKLFF. In nucleotides, the CDR3 is TGTGCCACCCTACGGACCGGGAATGAAAAACTGTTTTTT.

Ten or more counts support this clonotype. The chain has TRBV20-1 and TRBJ2-7; D may correspond to TRBD1 or TRBD2 (5 bases each). CDR1 is DFQATT, CDR2 SNEGSKA, per germline (reference sequence). The CDR3 runs to 11 residues. V was pared by 1 base and J by 6 bases, with 7 bases between. CDR3 nucleotides: TGCAGTGCTAGAGTGGGGACCGAGCAGTACTTC. It is translated as CSARVGTEQYF.

There are many counts of this clonotype. This chain joins TRBV12-3 or TRBV12-4 and TRBJ2-5; the match to TRBD1 covers 9 bases. The CDR3 has 16 amino acids. With 6 bases clipped from V and 1 base from J, the junction kept 9 bases outside the gene matches. CDR3 sequence reads: CASSSHRGPIQETQYF. The CDR3, as DNA: TGTGCCAGCAGCTCCCACAGGGGGCCTATCCAAGAGACCCAGTACTTC.

This clonotype was detected ten times or more. The CDR3 DNA follows: TGTGCCAGCAGCTTACCCGGAGGCACTGAAGCTTTCTTT. It encodes CASSLPGGTEAFF. This chain links TRBV7-9 with TRBJ1-1; the D is unclear. This CDR3 is built from 13 residues. The V gene's germline CDR1 is SEHNR and CDR2 FQNEAQ (reference sequence). With 2 bases removed from V and 4 bases from J, the gap between germline ends came to 8 bases.

Many counts were recorded for this clonotype. The chain joins TRBV6-1 to TRBJ1-2; D not certain. Looked up from germline, CDR1 is MNHNS and CDR2 is SASEGT. The CDR3 length is 14 residues. V lost 2 bases and J 4 bases, leaving 11 bases between the germline ends. In DNA form, the CDR3 reads TGTGCCAGCAGTGAAATGGTCGGATCCTATGGCTACACCTTC. Translation: CASSEMVGSYGYTF.

Ten or more counts support this clonotype. V is TRBV12-3 or TRBV12-4 and J is TRBJ2-7, with D perhaps TRBD1 (6 bases). The V end was cut by 4 bases, the J end by 5 bases, with 9 bases between. The length of the CDR3 is 12 residues. CDR3 bases: TGTGCCAGCAGTTCTTACAGGGACGAGCAGTACTTC. As protein: CASSSYRDEQYF.

By sample share, this clonotype is medium-sized. The chain joins TRBV12-3 or TRBV12-4 to TRBJ2-3; the D is unclear. CDR3 size: 14 residues. Trimming shortened V by 3 bases and J by 2 bases, and 9 bases separated the two germline ends. CDR3 bases: TGTGCCAGCAGTTTGAACGGACCCACAGATACGCAGTATTTT. This translates into CASSLNGPTDTQYF.

The table lists this clonotype with many counts. The chain employs TRBV11-2 and TRBJ1-3, with D possibly being TRBD1 (5 bases). CDR3 length: 16 residues. Germline V gene lookup returns CDR1 SGHAT and CDR2 FQNNGV. Trimming took 1 base from V and 3 from J, leaving 13 bases between them. The CDR3 region has the DNA TGTGCCAGCAGCTTAGGGCAGACAGTTAATGGAAACACCATATATTTT. Protein product: CASSLGQTVNGNTIYF.

This clonotype was seen many times. This chain joins TRBV5-1 and TRBJ2-7; TRBD2 agrees at 8 bases. From germline, CDR1 is SGHRS and CDR2 YFSETQ. V was pared by 1 base and J by 2 bases, with 5 bases of the junction left unmatched. CDR3 size: 15 residues. CDR3 amino acids: CASSLFTSGTYEQYF. The CDR3, as DNA: TGCGCCAGCAGCTTGTTTACTAGCGGAACCTACGAGCAGTACTTC.

This clonotype was observed many times. The chain joins TRBV29-1 to TRBJ1-3; 9 bases match TRBD1. This CDR3 has 14 amino acids. The V and J ends lost 7 bases and 0 bases, in that order; junction bases with no gene match: 4. Germline V gene sequence: CDR1 SQVTM, CDR2 ANQGSEA. CDR3 loop: CSAEDRGSGNTIYF. In DNA, the CDR3 is TGCAGCGCCGAGGACAGGGGCTCTGGAAACACCATATATTTT.

Remarks on this clonotype: This could be a read error, since a much larger clone is one nucleotide away. The chain uses TRBV27 and TRBJ2-1, with unresolved D. V was clipped by 4 bases and J by 7 bases, with 17 bases between them. The length of the CDR3 is 15 residues. Germline values: CDR1 MNHEY, CDR2 SMNVEV (reference sequence). The CDR3: CASSSYVSRSNEQFF. The CDR3 DNA is TGTGCCAGCAGTTCCTACGTCTCCCGGAGTAATGAGCAGTTCTTC.

This clonotype was seen many times. V usage is TRBV27 and J usage is TRBJ1-1; no clear D. The CDR3 sequence is 11 residues long. V gave up 6 bases and J gave up 3 bases, with 5 bases separating them. Germline lookup yields CDR1 MNHEY and CDR2 SMNVEV (reference sequence). The CDR3 loop reads CASRSYTEAFF. DNA for the CDR3: TGTGCCAGCAGATCTTACACTGAAGCTTTCTTT.